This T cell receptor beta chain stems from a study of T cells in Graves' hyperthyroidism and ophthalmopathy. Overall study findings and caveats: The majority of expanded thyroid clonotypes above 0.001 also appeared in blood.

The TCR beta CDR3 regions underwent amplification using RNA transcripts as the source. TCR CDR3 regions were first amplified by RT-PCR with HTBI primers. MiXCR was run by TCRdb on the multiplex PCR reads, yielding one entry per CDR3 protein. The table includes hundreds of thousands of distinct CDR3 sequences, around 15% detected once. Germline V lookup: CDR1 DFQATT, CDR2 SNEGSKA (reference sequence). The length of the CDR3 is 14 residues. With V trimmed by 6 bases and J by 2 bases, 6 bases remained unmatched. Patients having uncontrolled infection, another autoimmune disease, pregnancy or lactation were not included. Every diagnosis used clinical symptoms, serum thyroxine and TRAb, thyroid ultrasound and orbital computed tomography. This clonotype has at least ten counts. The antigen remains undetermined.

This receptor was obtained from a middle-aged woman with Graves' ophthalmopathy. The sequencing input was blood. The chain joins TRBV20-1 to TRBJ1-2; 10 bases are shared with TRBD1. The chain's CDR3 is CSADPGQGNYGYTF. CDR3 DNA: TGCAGTGCCGATCCGGGACAGGGGAACTATGGCTACACCTTC.